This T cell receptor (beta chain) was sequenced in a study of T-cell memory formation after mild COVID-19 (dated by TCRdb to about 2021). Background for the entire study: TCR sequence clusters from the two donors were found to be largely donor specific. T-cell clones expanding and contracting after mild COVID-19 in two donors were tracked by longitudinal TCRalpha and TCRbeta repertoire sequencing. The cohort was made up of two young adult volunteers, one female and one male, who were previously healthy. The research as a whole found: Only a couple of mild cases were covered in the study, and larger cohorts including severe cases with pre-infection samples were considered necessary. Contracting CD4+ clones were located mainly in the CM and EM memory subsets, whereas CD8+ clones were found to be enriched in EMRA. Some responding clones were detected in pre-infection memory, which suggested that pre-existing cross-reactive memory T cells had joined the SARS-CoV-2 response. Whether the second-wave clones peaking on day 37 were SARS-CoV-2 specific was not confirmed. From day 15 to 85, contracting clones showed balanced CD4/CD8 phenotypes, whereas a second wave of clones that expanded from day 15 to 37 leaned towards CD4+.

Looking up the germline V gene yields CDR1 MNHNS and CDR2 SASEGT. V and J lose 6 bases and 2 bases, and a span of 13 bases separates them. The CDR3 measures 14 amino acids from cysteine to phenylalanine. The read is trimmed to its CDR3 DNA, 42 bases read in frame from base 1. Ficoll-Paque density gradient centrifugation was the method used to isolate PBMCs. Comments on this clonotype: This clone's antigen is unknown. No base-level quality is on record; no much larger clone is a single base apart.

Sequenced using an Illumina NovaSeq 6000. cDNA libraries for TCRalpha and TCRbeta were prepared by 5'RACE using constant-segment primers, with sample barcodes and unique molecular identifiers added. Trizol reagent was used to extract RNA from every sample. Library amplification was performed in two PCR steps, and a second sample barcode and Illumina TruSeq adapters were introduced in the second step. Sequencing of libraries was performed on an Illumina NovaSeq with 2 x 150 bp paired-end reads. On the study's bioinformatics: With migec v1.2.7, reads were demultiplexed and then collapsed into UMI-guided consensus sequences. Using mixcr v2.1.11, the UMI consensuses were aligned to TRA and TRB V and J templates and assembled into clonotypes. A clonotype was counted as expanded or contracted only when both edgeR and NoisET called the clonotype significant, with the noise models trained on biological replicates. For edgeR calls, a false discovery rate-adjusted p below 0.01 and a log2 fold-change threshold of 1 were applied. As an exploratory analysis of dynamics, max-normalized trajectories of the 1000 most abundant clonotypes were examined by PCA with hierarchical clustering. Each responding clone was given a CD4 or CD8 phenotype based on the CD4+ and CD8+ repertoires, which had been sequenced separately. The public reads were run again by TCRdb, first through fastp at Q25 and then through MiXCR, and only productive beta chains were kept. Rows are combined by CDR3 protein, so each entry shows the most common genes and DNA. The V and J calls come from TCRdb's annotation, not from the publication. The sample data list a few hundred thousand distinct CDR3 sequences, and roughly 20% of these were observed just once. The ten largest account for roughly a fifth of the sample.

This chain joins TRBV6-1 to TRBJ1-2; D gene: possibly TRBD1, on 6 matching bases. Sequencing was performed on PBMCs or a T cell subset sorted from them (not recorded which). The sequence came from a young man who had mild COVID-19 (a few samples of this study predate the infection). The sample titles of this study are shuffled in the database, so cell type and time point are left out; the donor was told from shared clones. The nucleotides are TGTGCCAGCAGCGGGGGGGCCGTCAACTATGGCTACACCTTC. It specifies CASSGGAVNYGYTF.